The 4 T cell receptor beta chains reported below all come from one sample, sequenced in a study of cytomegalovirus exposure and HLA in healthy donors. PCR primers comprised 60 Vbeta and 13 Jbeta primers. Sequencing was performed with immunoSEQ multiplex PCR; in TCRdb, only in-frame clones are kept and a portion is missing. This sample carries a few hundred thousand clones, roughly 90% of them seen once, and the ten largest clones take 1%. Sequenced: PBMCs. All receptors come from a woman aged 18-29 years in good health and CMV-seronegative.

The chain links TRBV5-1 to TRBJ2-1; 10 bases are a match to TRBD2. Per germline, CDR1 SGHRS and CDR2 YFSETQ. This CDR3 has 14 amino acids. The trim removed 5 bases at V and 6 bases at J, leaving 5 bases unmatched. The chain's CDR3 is CASRVLAGPNEQFF. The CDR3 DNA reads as TGCGCCAGCAGGGTACTAGCGGGACCCAATGAGCAGTTCTTC.

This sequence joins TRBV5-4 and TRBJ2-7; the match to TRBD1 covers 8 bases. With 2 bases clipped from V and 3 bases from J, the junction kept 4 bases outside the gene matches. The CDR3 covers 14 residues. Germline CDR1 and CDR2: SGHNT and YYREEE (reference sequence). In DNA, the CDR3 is TGTGCCAGCAGCTTCAGGGGGCCCGGCTACGAGCAGTACTTC. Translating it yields CASSFRGPGYEQYF. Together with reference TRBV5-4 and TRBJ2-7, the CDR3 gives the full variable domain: ETGVTQSPTHLIKTRGQQVTLRCSSQSGHNTVSWYQQALGQGPQFIFQYYREEENGRGNFPPRFSGLQFPNYSSELNVNALELDDSALYLCASSFRGPGYEQYFGPGTRLTVT.

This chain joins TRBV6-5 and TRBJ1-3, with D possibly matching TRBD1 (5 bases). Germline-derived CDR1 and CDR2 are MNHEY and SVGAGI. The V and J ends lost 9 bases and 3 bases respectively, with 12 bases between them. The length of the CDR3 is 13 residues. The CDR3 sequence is CASLTGDGNTIYF. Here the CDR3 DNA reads TGTGCCAGTCTTACAGGCGATGGAAACACCATATATTTT.

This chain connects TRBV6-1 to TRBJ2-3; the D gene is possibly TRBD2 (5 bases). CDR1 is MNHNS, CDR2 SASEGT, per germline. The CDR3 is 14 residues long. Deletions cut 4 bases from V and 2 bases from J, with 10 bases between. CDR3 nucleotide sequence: TGTGCCAGCAGTGGACTACCGAACACAGATACGCAGTATTTT. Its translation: CASSGLPNTDTQYF.